Listed below are T cell receptor beta chains from one sample, sequenced in a study of blood T cell repertoires in COVID-19. TCRdb's copy holds only in-frame clones and misses some; the assay was immunoSEQ multiplex PCR. The sample includes 150,000 to 200,000 clones, around 85% of them seen just once. The specimen was peripheral blood. The receptors here all came from a man in his 70s with active or convalescent COVID-19. Both conserved end residues are part of each CDR3. D genes are given only for firm matches. Clone size is not always given. Where it is, it says once, few, many or a class for expanded clones.

V gene	J gene	CDR3 length	D gene	clone size	CDR3 protein	CDR3 DNA
TRBV29-1	TRBJ2-7	14	TRBD1	NA	CSTRGTGGLYEQYF	TGCAGCACCCGGGGGACAGGGGGTTTGTACGAGCAGTACTTC
TRBV10-3	TRBJ1-5	14	NA	NA	CAIAGGPGDQPQHF	TGTGCCATCGCGGGCGGCCCGGGGGACCAGCCCCAGCATTTT
TRBV7-9	TRBJ1-6	15	TRBD1	NA	CASSPRDRGNSPLHF	TGTGCCAGCAGCCCCCGGGACAGGGGAAATTCACCCCTCCACTTT
TRBV9	TRBJ2-5	14	NA	NA	CASSQGRGQETQYF	TGTGCCAGCAGCCAGGGGCGGGGGCAAGAGACCCAGTACTTC
TRBV3-1/TRBV3-2	TRBJ2-3	15	TRBD2	once	CAMTSGRPCTDTQYF	TGTGCCATGACTAGCGGGAGGCCCTGCACAGATACGCAGTATTTT
TRBV4-1	TRBJ2-5	16	NA	NA	CASSQDGGSRQETQYF	TGCGCCAGCAGCCAAGATGGGGGCAGTCGACAAGAGACCCAGTACTTC
TRBV28	TRBJ2-4	16	NA	NA	CASSFEQSLAKNIQYF	TGTGCCAGCAGTTTTGAACAGAGCCTAGCCAAAAACATTCAGTACTTC
TRBV11-2	TRBJ2-5	16	NA	NA	CASSPRAVADQETQYF	TGTGCCAGCAGCCCCCGGGCGGTAGCGGATCAAGAGACCCAGTACTTC
TRBV29-1	TRBJ1-2	12	NA	NA	CSTAGTNYGYTF	TGCAGCACCGCGGGGACGAACTATGGCTACACCTTC
TRBV28	TRBJ2-1	13	TRBD2	NA	CASRTSGRDEQFF	TGTGCCAGCAGGACTAGCGGGAGGGATGAGCAGTTCTTC